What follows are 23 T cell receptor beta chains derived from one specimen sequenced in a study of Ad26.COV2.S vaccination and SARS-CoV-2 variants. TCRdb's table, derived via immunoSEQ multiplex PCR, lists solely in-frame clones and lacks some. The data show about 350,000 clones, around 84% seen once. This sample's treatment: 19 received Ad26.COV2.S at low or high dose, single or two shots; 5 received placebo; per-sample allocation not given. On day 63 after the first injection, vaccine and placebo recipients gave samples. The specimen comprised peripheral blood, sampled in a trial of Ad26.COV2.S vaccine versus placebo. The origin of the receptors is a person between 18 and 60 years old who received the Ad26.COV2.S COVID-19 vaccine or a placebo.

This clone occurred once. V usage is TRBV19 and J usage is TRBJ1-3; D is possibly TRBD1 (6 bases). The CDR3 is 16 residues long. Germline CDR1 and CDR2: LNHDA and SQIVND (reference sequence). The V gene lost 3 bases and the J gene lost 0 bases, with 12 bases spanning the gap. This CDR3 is CASSIGGRSSGNTIYF. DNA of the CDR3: TGTGCCAGTAGTATCGGGGGGCGCTCCTCTGGAAACACCATATATTTT.

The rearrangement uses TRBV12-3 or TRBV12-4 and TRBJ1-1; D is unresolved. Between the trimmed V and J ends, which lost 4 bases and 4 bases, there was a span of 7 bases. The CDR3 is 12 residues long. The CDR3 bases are TGTGCCAGCAGTTGGTTGGGCACTGAAGCTTTCTTT. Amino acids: CASSWLGTEAFF.

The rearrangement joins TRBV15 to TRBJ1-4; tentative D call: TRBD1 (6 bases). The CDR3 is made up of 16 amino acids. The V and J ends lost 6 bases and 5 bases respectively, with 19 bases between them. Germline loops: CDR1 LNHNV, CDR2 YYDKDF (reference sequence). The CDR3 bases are TGTGCCACCAGGACCGCCCAGGGGTTAGGAAATGAAAAACTGTTTTTT. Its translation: CATRTAQGLGNEKLFF.

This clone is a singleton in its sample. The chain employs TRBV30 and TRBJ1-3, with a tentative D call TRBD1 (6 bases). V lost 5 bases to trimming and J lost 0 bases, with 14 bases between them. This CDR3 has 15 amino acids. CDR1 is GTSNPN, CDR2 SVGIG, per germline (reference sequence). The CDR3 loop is CAWARDTFSGNTIYF. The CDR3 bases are TGTGCCTGGGCCCGGGACACCTTCTCTGGAAACACCATATATTTT.

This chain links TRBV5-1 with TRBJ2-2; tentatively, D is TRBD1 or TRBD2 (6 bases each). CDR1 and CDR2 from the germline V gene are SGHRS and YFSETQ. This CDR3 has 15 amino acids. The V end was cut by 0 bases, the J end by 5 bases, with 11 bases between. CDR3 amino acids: CASSLVTGRTGELFF. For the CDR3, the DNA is TGCGCCAGCAGCTTGGTAACAGGGAGGACCGGGGAGCTGTTTTTT.

CDR3 sequence reads: CSVEGQGKETQYF. The CDR3 DNA follows: TGCAGCGTCGAGGGACAGGGAAAAGAGACCCAGTACTTC. The chain recombines TRBV29-1 with TRBJ2-5; 9 bases are a match to TRBD1. Germline lookup yields CDR1 SQVTM and CDR2 ANQGSEA. The CDR3 contains 13 residues. With V trimmed by 6 bases and J by 3 bases, 5 bases remained unmatched.

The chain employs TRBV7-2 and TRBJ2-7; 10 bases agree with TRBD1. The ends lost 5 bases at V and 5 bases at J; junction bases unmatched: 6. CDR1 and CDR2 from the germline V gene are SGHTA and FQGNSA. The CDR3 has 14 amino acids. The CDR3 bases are TGTGCCAGCAGCATTACGACAGGGGGCAACGAGCAGTACTTC. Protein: CASSITTGGNEQYF. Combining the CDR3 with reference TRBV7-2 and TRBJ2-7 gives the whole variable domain GAGVSQSPSNKVTEKGKDVELRCDPISGHTALYWYRQSLGQGLEFLIYFQGNSAPDKSGLPSDRFSAERTGGSVSTLTIQRTQQEDSAVYLCASSITTGGNEQYFGPGTRLTVT.

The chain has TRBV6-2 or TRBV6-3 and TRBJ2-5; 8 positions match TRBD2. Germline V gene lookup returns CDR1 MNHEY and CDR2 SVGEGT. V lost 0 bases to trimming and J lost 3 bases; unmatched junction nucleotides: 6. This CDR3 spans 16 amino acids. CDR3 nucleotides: TGTGCCAGCAGTTACTCGACCAGCGGGAGTGAAGAGACCCAGTACTTC. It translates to CASSYSTSGSEETQYF.

The CDR3 DNA reads TGTGCCAGTAGTATGGCGGGCAGGGGCCGATTAAACTCCTACGAGCAGTACTTC. This translates into CASSMAGRGRLNSYEQYF. This chain uses TRBV19 with TRBJ2-7, with D possibly being TRBD1 (6 bases). This CDR3 has 18 residues. CDR1 and CDR2 from the germline V gene are LNHDA and SQIVND (reference sequence). V dropped 3 bases and J dropped 0 bases, with 21 bases sitting between them.

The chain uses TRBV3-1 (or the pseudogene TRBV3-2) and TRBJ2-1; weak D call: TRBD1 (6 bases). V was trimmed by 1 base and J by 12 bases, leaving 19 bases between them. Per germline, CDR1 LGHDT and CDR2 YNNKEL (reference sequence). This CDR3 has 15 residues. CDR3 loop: CASSQVSPGTTAQFF. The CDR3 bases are TGTGCCAGCAGCCAAGTAAGTCCCGGGACAACCGCGCAGTTCTTC.

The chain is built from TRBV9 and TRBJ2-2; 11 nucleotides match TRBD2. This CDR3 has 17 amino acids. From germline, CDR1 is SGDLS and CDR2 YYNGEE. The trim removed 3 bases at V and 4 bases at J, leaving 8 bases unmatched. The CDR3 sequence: CASSGIAGGLVTGELFF. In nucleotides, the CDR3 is TGTGCCAGCAGCGGCATAGCGGGGGGGCTAGTCACCGGGGAGCTGTTTTTT.

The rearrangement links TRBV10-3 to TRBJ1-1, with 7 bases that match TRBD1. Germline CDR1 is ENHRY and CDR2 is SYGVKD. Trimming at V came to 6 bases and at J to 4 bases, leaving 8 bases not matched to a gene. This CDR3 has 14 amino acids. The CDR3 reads CAIRRGQETTEAFF. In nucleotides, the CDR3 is TGTGCCATCAGGAGAGGACAGGAGACCACTGAAGCTTTCTTT.

The CDR3 region has the DNA TGTGCCAGCAGTGAAGCCGGAGGCGATAACACTGAAGCTTTCTTT. Translating it yields CASSEAGGDNTEAFF. V is TRBV6-1 and J is TRBJ1-1; D not certain. Germline CDR1 is MNHNS and CDR2 is SASEGT. V dropped 0 bases and J dropped 2 bases, with 10 bases sitting between them. This CDR3 is built from 15 residues.

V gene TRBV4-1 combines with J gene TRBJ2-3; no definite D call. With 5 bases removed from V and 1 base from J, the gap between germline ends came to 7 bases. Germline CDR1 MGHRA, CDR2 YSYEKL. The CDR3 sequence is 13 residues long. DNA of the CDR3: TGCGCCAGCAGCGGACCCCGCACAGATACGCAGTATTTT. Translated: CASSGPRTDTQYF.

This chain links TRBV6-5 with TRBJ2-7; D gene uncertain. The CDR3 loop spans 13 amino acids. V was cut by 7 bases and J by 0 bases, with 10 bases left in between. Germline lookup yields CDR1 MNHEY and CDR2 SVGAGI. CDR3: CASTLLSSYEQYF. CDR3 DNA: TGTGCCAGCACCTTACTGAGCTCCTACGAGCAGTACTTC.

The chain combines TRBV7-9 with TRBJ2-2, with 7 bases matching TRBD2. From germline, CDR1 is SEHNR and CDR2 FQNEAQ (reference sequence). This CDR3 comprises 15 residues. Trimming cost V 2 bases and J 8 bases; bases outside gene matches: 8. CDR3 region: CASSLTLAAAGELFF. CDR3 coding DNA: TGTGCCAGCAGCTTAACTCTAGCGGCTGCTGGGGAGCTGTTTTTT. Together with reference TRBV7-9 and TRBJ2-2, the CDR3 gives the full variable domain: DTGVSQNPRHKITKRGQNVTFRCDPISEHNRLYWYRQTLGQGPEFLTYFQNEAQLEKSRLLSDRFSAERPKGSFSTLEIQRTEQGDSAMYLCASSLTLAAAGELFFGEGSRLTVL.

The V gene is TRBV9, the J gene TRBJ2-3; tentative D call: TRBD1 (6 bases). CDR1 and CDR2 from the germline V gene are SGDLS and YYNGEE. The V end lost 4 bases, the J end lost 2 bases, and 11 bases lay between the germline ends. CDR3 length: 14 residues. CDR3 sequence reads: CASSPRTATDTQYF. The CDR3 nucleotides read TGTGCCAGCAGCCCTCGGACAGCCACAGATACGCAGTATTTT.

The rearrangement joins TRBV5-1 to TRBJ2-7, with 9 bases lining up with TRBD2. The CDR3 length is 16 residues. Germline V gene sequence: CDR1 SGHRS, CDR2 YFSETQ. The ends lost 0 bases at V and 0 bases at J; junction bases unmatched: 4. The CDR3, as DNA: TGCGCCAGCAGCTTGGTGGCGGGAGGGGGCTCCTACGAGCAGTACTTC. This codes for CASSLVAGGGSYEQYF.

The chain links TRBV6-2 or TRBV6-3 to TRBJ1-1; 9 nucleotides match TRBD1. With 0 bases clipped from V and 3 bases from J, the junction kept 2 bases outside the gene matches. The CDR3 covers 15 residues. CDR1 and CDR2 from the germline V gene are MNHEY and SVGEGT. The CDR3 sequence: CASSYSGQGDTEAFF. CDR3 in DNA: TGTGCCAGCAGTTACTCGGGACAGGGTGACACTGAAGCTTTCTTT.

The CDR3 sequence: CASSEGQRVATDTQYF. CDR3 DNA: TGTGCCAGCAGTGAAGGTCAGCGGGTGGCCACAGATACGCAGTATTTT. The rearrangement links TRBV2 to TRBJ2-3, with a tentative D call TRBD2 (6 bases). Trimming took 1 base from V and 2 from J, leaving 13 bases between them. The CDR3 totals 16 residues. Germline CDR1 is SNHLY and CDR2 is FYNNEI.

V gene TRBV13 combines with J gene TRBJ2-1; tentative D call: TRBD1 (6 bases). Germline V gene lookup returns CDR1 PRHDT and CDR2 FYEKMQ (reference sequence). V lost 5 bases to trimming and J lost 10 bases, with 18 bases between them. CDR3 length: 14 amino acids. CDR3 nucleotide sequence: TGTGCCAGCAGCGACGCGGCATACAGGGTAGAGCAGTTCTTC. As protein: CASSDAAYRVEQFF.

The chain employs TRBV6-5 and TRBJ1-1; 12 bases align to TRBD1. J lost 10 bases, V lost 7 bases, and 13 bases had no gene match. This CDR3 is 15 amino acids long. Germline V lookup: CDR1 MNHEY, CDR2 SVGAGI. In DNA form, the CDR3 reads TGTGCCAGCACCGGGACAGGGGGACAGGGGGCGCGAGCTTTCTTT. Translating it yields CASTGTGGQGARAFF.

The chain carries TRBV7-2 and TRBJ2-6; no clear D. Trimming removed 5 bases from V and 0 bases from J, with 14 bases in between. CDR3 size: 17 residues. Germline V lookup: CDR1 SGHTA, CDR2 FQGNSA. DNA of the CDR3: TGTGCCAGCAGCCCCGTGATCAGGAGCTCTGGGGCCAACGTCCTGACTTTC. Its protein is CASSPVIRSSGANVLTF.